Below, 5 T cell receptor beta chains from the same sample are listed, as sequenced in a study of human T cells and chemical hapten exposure. TCRdb re-called the RACE reads with MiXCR, one entry per CDR3 protein. Of some 180,000 distinct CDR3 sequences in the sample, approximately 26% were seen once. Indicated time point: patch test 3, about 24 weeks after DPC sensitization. Treatment meaning: therapeutic diphenylcyclopropenone sensitization with weekly scalp DPC. The sequencing used whole blood, collected in connection with sensitization to the hapten diphenylcyclopropenone (DPC). The receptors stem from a woman between 35 and 50 years old with alopecia areata. Some clones in this sample may be carry-over from other donors' samples.

This clonotype was seen only a few times. V usage is TRBV27 and J usage is TRBJ2-1; a weak D match, TRBD2 (6 bases). Germline V lookup: CDR1 MNHEY, CDR2 SMNVEV (reference sequence). The CDR3 has 15 amino acids. The germline V and J ends were trimmed by 3 bases and 10 bases, with 19 bases remaining between them. CDR3 sequence reads: CASSFSGRGLEEQFF. The CDR3 DNA reads as TGTGCCAGCAGTTTCTCCGGGAGAGGGCTTGAGGAGCAGTTCTTC.

The gene calls are TRBV10-3 and TRBJ2-7; TRBD2 is a possible D gene (5 bases). The CDR3 totals 15 residues. Per the germline V gene, CDR1 is ENHRY and CDR2 is SYGVKD. Trimming cost V 2 bases and J 0 bases, with 11 bases left between them. The CDR3: CAISEGSVTSYEQYF. For the CDR3, the DNA is TGTGCCATCAGTGAGGGTAGCGTAACCTCCTACGAGCAGTACTTC.

In its sample, this clonotype was seen a few times. V gene TRBV27 combines with J gene TRBJ2-5; a weak D match, TRBD1 (6 bases). The CDR3 runs to 14 residues. Germline V lookup: CDR1 MNHEY, CDR2 SMNVEV (reference sequence). Between the trimmed V and J ends, which lost 4 bases and 4 bases, there was a span of 13 bases. DNA for the CDR3: TGTGCCAGCAGTTCCCTAGGGGGTTCAGAGACCCAGTACTTC. It yields the protein CASSSLGGSETQYF.

The chain recombines TRBV6-5 with TRBJ1-1; maybe TRBD1 (5 bases). This CDR3 comprises 15 residues. The V gene's germline CDR1 is MNHEY and CDR2 SVGAGI. The ends were cut back, 0 bases at V and 4 bases at J, with 12 bases in the middle. The CDR3 reads CASSYSGVGVTEAFF. DNA of the CDR3: TGTGCCAGCAGTTACTCGGGGGTAGGGGTCACTGAAGCTTTCTTT.

This clonotype was detected only a few times. The chain combines TRBV4-1 with TRBJ2-7; no firm D call. Germline loops: CDR1 MGHRA, CDR2 YSYEKL. V lost 3 bases to trimming and J lost 7 bases, with 16 bases between them. The CDR3 is made up of 14 amino acids. The CDR3 loop reads CASSHPARDREQYF. The CDR3 DNA reads TGCGCCAGCAGCCATCCCGCAAGGGATAGGGAGCAGTACTTC.